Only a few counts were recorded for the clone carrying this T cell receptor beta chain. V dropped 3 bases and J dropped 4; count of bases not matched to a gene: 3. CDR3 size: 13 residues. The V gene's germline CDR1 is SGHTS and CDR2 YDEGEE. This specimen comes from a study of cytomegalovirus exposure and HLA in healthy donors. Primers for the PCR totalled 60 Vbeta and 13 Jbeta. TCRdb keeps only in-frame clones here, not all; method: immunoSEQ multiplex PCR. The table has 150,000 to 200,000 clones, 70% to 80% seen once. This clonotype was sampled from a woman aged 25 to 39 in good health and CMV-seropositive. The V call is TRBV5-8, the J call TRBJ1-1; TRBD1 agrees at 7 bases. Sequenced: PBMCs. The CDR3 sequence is CASSSGQSTEAFF. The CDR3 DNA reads TGTGCCAGCAGCTCGGGACAGAGCACTGAAGCTTTCTTT.